This T cell receptor (beta chain) stems from a study of post-analysis software for immune sequencing data. Study outcomes and limitations: Higher frequency in patients than in controls was seen for a handful of TRBV segments, with TRBV5-6, TRBV5-1 and TRBV20-1 among them.

V lost 8 bases and J lost 0, with 4 bases in between. Germline-derived CDR1 and CDR2 are SQVTM and ANQGSEA. The CDR3 has 10 amino acids. In regard to this clonotype: Antigen unknown.

TCR beta cDNA libraries had unique molecular identifiers. MiXCR, run by TCRdb on the PCR reads, gives a single entry per CDR3 protein. The data contain about 810,000 distinct CDR3 sequences, approximately 50% of them singletons. Material: blood. The sequence came from a girl aged 10 to 17 with multiple sclerosis. The chain recombines TRBV29-1 with TRBJ2-5; D gene ambiguous. Written as DNA, the CDR3 is TGCAGCACCTACCAAGAGACCCAGTACTTC. Amino acid sequence: CSTYQETQYF.